The 31 T cell receptor beta chains in this list originate from one sample, sequenced in a study of cytomegalovirus exposure and HLA in healthy donors. TCRdb keeps only in-frame clones here, not all; method: immunoSEQ multiplex PCR. The data show 250,000 to 400,000 clones, 88% seen once. Sequencing used PBMCs. These receptor sequences come from a young man in good health and CMV-seronegative.

This clone was detected only a few times. J is TRBJ2-7 and V is TRBV18; D may be TRBD1 (5 bases). Germline V gene sequence: CDR1 KGHSH, CDR2 LQKENI. The CDR3 has 14 residues. Trimming left V 1 base short and J 0 bases short, with 7 bases between. The CDR3: CASSPLQDSYEQYF. The DNA of the CDR3 is TGTGCCAGCTCACCACTACAGGACTCCTACGAGCAGTACTTC.

The chain has TRBV9 and TRBJ1-2; TRBD1 is a possible D gene (5 bases). CDR1 and CDR2 (germline): SGDLS, YYNGEE. The CDR3 is 12 residues long. V was shortened by 4 bases and J by 6 bases, with 10 bases between the two germline ends. The CDR3 region has the DNA TGTGCCAGCAGCAGGGGTTTTGATGGCTACACCTTC. This sequence encodes CASSRGFDGYTF.

This clone was picked up a small number of times. The chain recombines TRBV27 with TRBJ1-2, with TRBD1 identical over 7 bases. Looked up from germline, CDR1 is MNHEY and CDR2 is SMNVEV (reference sequence). V was clipped by 4 bases and J by 5 bases; unmatched bases: 1. CDR3 length: 12 residues. CDR3 sequence (DNA): TGTGCCAGCAGTTCGACAGGGTATGGCTACACCTTC. Its protein is CASSSTGYGYTF.

This clone was detected once. The rearrangement links TRBV6-5 to TRBJ2-5, with D possibly being TRBD2 (7 bases). V was clipped by 5 bases and J by 7 bases, with 20 bases between them. Germline loops: CDR1 MNHEY, CDR2 SVGAGI. The CDR3 has 15 residues. The CDR3 DNA reads TGTGCCAGCAGTCCCCAGAGCGGGGTACAGGGGACCCAGTACTTC. Protein sequence: CASSPQSGVQGTQYF.

The chain employs TRBV19 and TRBJ1-2; TRBD1 matches 9 bases. This CDR3 comprises 13 residues. Trimming took 10 bases from V and 4 from J; bases not matched to a gene: 7. Germline lookup yields CDR1 LNHDA and CDR2 SQIVND (reference sequence). The CDR3 here is CATVPGQGYGYTF. Written as DNA, the CDR3 is TGTGCCACCGTTCCGGGACAGGGCTATGGCTACACCTTC. Variable domain in full (rest from reference TRBV19 and TRBJ1-2): DGGITQSPKYLFRKEGQNVTLSCEQNLNHDAMYWYRQDPGQGLRLIYYSQIVNDFQKGDIAEGYSVSREKKESFPLTVTSAQKNPTAFYLCATVPGQGYGYTFGSGTRLTVV.

The CDR3 sequence: CASSLAGDRGLWEQYF. The CDR3 DNA reads as TGTGCCAGCAGCTTGGCCGGGGACAGGGGGCTCTGGGAGCAGTACTTC. The chain links TRBV5-5 to TRBJ2-7; 12 nucleotides align to TRBD1. Germline V gene data show CDR1 as SGHKS and CDR2 as YYEKEE (reference sequence). This CDR3 comprises 16 residues. V gave up 0 bases and J gave up 7 bases; unmatched junction bases: 8.

The chain recombines TRBV11-2 with TRBJ1-3, with 8 positions matching TRBD1. The CDR3 loop spans 16 amino acids. Per germline, CDR1 SGHAT and CDR2 FQNNGV. J gave up 1 base and V 2 bases, and 4 bases lay outside the gene matches. Here the CDR3 reads CASSLTGGGSGNTIYF. DNA for the CDR3: TGTGCCAGCAGCTTAACAGGGGGAGGTTCTGGAAACACCATATATTTT.

Written as DNA, the CDR3 is TGTGCCAGCAGCGTACTCGGCGGTAATGATGAGCAGTTCTTC. This translates into CASSVLGGNDEQFF. The chain couples TRBV9 to TRBJ2-1; no firm D call. The CDR3 runs 14 residues. V lost 1 base, J lost 8 bases, and 13 bases lay in between. Germline V gene data show CDR1 as SGDLS and CDR2 as YYNGEE.

The chain uses TRBV19 and TRBJ1-2; D gene uncertain. In germline, CDR1 is LNHDA, CDR2 SQIVND (reference sequence). The CDR3 length is 11 residues. V was cut by 6 bases and J by 4 bases, with 6 bases left in between. The CDR3 spells CASSEGYGYTF. CDR3 sequence (DNA): TGTGCCAGTAGCGAGGGCTATGGCTACACCTTC. Variable domain in full (rest from reference TRBV19 and TRBJ1-2): DGGITQSPKYLFRKEGQNVTLSCEQNLNHDAMYWYRQDPGQGLRLIYYSQIVNDFQKGDIAEGYSVSREKKESFPLTVTSAQKNPTAFYLCASSEGYGYTFGSGTRLTVV.

This chain's CDR3 is CASSIEAGGMNEQFF. CDR3 coding DNA: TGTGCCAGTAGTATAGAGGCGGGGGGTATGAATGAGCAGTTCTTC. This rearrangement joins TRBV19 to TRBJ2-1, with 8 bases fitting TRBD2. The CDR3 has 15 amino acids. The V gene's germline CDR1 is LNHDA and CDR2 SQIVND (reference sequence). The V and J ends lost 0 bases and 7 bases, in that order; junction bases with no gene match: 5.

The CDR3 sequence: CASSSYLTGVGEQYF. The DNA for the CDR3 is TGTGCCAGCAGTTCATACTTAACAGGGGTGGGTGAGCAGTACTTC. This chain joins TRBV27 and TRBJ2-7, with 7 positions matching TRBD1. CDR1 and CDR2 (germline): MNHEY, SMNVEV (reference sequence). J lost 7 bases, V lost 4 bases, and 13 bases had no gene match. CDR3 length equals 15 residues.

The CDR3 DNA reads as TGTGCCAGCAGCAAAGAGGGACTGTTCGGCGAGCAGTACTTC. Translated: CASSKEGLFGEQYF. The gene calls are TRBV21-1 and TRBJ2-7; the D segment call TRBD2 is taken from the table without a DNA check. TRBV21-1 is described as a pseudogene. The CDR3 is 14 residues long.

The rearrangement joins TRBV9 to TRBJ2-3, with 9 bases that match TRBD2. This CDR3 is built from 16 residues. Germline V gives CDR1 SGDLS, CDR2 YYNGEE. Losses at the gene ends were 4 bases for V and 2 bases for J; bases not matched to a gene: 8. The DNA of the CDR3 is TGTGCCAGCAGCACCCCTTTAGCGGGGGACACAGATACGCAGTATTTT. Protein sequence: CASSTPLAGDTDTQYF.

The J gene is TRBJ2-1, the V gene TRBV18, with D possibly matching TRBD1 (6 bases). The CDR3 totals 15 residues. Germline CDR1 reads KGHSH; CDR2 reads LQKENI. Between the trimmed V and J ends, which lost 5 bases and 5 bases, there was a span of 16 bases. CDR3 loop: CASSNALGANNEQFF. Written as DNA, the CDR3 is TGTGCCAGCTCAAATGCACTGGGGGCGAACAATGAGCAGTTCTTC.

This chain joins TRBV6-1 and TRBJ1-6; 7 bases are a match to TRBD1. This CDR3 is built from 16 residues. V trimming: 4 bases; J trimming: 4 bases; junction bases outside the gene matches: 7. Germline loops: CDR1 MNHNS, CDR2 SASEGT. CDR3 DNA: TGTGCCAGCAGTGGAGGCCGACAGGGTTATAATTCACCCCTCCACTTT. Encoded protein: CASSGGRQGYNSPLHF.

The DNA of the CDR3 is TGTGCCAGCAGTGACGGGTTAGGGGGCGCCGATACGCAGTATTTT. Amino acids: CASSDGLGGADTQYF. The rearrangement links TRBV6-4 to TRBJ2-3; the match to TRBD1 covers 7 bases. The CDR3 is 15 amino acids. The germline gives CDR1 MRHNA, CDR2 SNTAGT. V lost 2 bases and J lost 6; bases outside the gene matches: 8.

This clone was counted between two and nine times. Other DNA sequences in the same sample also yield this CDR3. J is TRBJ2-7 and V is TRBV27, with TRBD1 matching over 7 bases. This CDR3 has 13 residues. The germline V gene has CDR1 MNHEY and CDR2 SMNVEV (reference sequence). Unmatched junction bases numbered 4, after V lost 5 bases and J lost 3 bases. The CDR3 sequence is CASSLGQFYEQYF. Written as DNA, the CDR3 is TGTGCCAGCAGTCTGGGACAGTTCTACGAGCAGTACTTC.

The V call is TRBV15, the J call TRBJ2-7; 8 nucleotides align to TRBD1. Germline V gives CDR1 LNHNV, CDR2 YYDKDF (reference sequence). V dropped 2 bases and J dropped 2; count of bases not matched to a gene: 5. CDR3 length: 15 residues. The chain's CDR3 is CATSRLGTGAYEQYF. Here the CDR3 DNA reads TGTGCCACCAGCAGACTTGGGACAGGCGCCTACGAGCAGTACTTC.

The chain joins TRBV7-8 to TRBJ2-7; D possibly corresponds to TRBD2 (7 bases). The ends were cut back, 5 bases at V and 6 bases at J, with 17 bases in the middle. The CDR3 has 14 residues. Germline V CDR1 and CDR2: SGHVS, FQNEAQ. Here the CDR3 reads CASSARGAFIEQYF. In DNA, the CDR3 is TGTGCCAGCAGCGCCCGGGGGGCCTTCATCGAGCAGTACTTC.

This CDR3 reads CASSQDRGGISRETQYF. The CDR3 region has the DNA TGTGCCAGCAGCCAAGATCGGGGGGGGATCTCAAGGGAGACCCAGTACTTC. The gene calls are TRBV4-2 and TRBJ2-5, with 8 bases aligning to TRBD2. The CDR3 is made up of 17 amino acids. CDR1 LGHNA and CDR2 YNFKEQ come from the germline V gene. The V segment lost 0 bases and the J segment 5 bases; nucleotides outside the gene matches: 11.

This chain links TRBV7-9 with TRBJ2-3; no clear D. This CDR3 region has 17 residues. Trimming took 2 bases from V and 0 from J, leaving 15 bases between them. CDR1 SEHNR and CDR2 FQNEAQ come from the germline V gene (reference sequence). CDR3 residues: CASSLFGLGPSTDTQYF. In nucleotides, the CDR3 is TGTGCCAGCAGCTTATTTGGCCTTGGCCCTAGCACAGATACGCAGTATTTT.

This clone appeared a few times. The chain has TRBV5-1 and TRBJ1-1, with 8 positions matching TRBD1. Germline V gene lookup returns CDR1 SGHRS and CDR2 YFSETQ. The CDR3 is 16 residues long. J lost 4 bases, V lost 4 bases, and 12 bases had no gene match. The CDR3 spells CASSLSAGGQSTEAFF. Here the CDR3 DNA reads TGCGCCAGCAGCCTATCGGCAGGGGGCCAGAGCACTGAAGCTTTCTTT.

The genes are TRBV2 and TRBJ2-5; D possibly corresponds to TRBD2 (6 bases). The CDR3 is 16 amino acids. V gave up 7 bases and J gave up 1 base, with 19 bases separating them. Germline V gene sequence: CDR1 SNHLY, CDR2 FYNNEI. This chain's CDR3 is CASIRRTSGGQETQYF. The CDR3 nucleotides are TGTGCCAGCATCAGGAGGACCTCCGGGGGCCAAGAGACCCAGTACTTC.

V is TRBV5-1 and J is TRBJ2-2, with 7 positions matching TRBD1. CDR3 length: 15 residues. V shed 5 bases and J 7 bases; nucleotides not matched to a gene: 11. Germline CDR1 reads SGHRS; CDR2 reads YFSETQ. CDR3 sequence (DNA): TGCGCCAGCAGAGGGGACAGCGGCCTTCGCGGGGAGCTGTTTTTT. Residues: CASRGDSGLRGELFF.

This clone was seen just once. The chain uses TRBV19 and TRBJ1-1; D is unclear. Germline V CDR1 and CDR2: LNHDA, SQIVND (reference sequence). This CDR3 is 14 amino acids long. Trimming pared 2 bases from V and 1 base from J, leaving 8 bases between. CDR3 region: CASSIRAGNTEAFF. CDR3 nucleotide sequence: TGTGCCAGTAGTATAAGGGCGGGGAACACTGAAGCTTTCTTT.

The chain carries TRBV5-4 and TRBJ2-7; TRBD1 matches at 7 bases. J was trimmed by 6 bases and V by 4 bases; bases with no gene match: 10. Germline V gene lookup returns CDR1 SGHNT and CDR2 YYREEE (reference sequence). This CDR3 spans 14 amino acids. CDR3 region: CASSPTGMEGEQYF. CDR3 coding DNA: TGTGCCAGCAGCCCGACAGGGATGGAAGGCGAGCAGTACTTC.

J is TRBJ1-2 and V is TRBV7-9, with D possibly TRBD1 on 6 matching bases. Trimming stripped 9 bases from V and 4 bases from J, with 12 bases between. Per germline, CDR1 SEHNR and CDR2 FQNEAQ (reference sequence). The CDR3 spans 12 residues. CDR3 DNA: TGTGCCAGTAGACAGGACGTCTATGGCTACACCTTC. It codes for CASRQDVYGYTF. Full variable domain (missing parts from reference TRBV7-9 and TRBJ1-2): DTGVSQNPRHKITKRGQNVTFRCDPISEHNRLYWYRQTLGQGPEFLTYFQNEAQLEKSRLLSDRFSAERPKGSFSTLEIQRTEQGDSAMYLCASRQDVYGYTFGSGTRLTVV.

The gene calls are TRBV9 and TRBJ1-3; TRBD1 is a possible D gene (6 bases). The CDR3 spans 15 residues. V lost 3 bases to trimming and J lost 2 bases, with 12 bases between them. CDR1 and CDR2 from the germline V gene are SGDLS and YYNGEE. Written as DNA, the CDR3 is TGTGCCAGCAGCGGCCAGGGGTCTACTGGAAACACCATATATTTT. Translation gives CASSGQGSTGNTIYF.

The chain couples TRBV5-1 to TRBJ2-7, with 10 bases that match TRBD1. J lost 2 bases, V lost 2 bases, and 4 bases had no gene match. Germline CDR1 and CDR2: SGHRS and YFSETQ. The CDR3 spans 15 residues. DNA for the CDR3: TGCGCCAGCAGCTTCGCCGGGACAGGGGCCTACGAGCAGTACTTC. Its protein is CASSFAGTGAYEQYF.

The V gene is TRBV19, the J gene TRBJ2-3; D perhaps matches TRBD1 (5 bases). Trimming removed 4 bases at V and 4 bases at J, with 15 bases between. Germline CDR1 is LNHDA and CDR2 is SQIVND (reference sequence). This CDR3 spans 15 amino acids. CDR3 nucleotide sequence: TGTGCCAGTAGTACGGTCCTCCAGGGCGCAGATACGCAGTATTTT. Its protein is CASSTVLQGADTQYF.

The rearrangement uses TRBV20-1 and TRBJ2-3; D call uncertain. The CDR3 has 10 amino acids. The germline V and J ends were trimmed by 4 bases and 8 bases, with 7 bases remaining between them. The germline gives CDR1 DFQATT, CDR2 SNEGSKA (reference sequence). CDR3 DNA sequence: TGCAGTGCTATAACGAGTACGCAGTATTTT. Encoded protein: CSAITSTQYF.